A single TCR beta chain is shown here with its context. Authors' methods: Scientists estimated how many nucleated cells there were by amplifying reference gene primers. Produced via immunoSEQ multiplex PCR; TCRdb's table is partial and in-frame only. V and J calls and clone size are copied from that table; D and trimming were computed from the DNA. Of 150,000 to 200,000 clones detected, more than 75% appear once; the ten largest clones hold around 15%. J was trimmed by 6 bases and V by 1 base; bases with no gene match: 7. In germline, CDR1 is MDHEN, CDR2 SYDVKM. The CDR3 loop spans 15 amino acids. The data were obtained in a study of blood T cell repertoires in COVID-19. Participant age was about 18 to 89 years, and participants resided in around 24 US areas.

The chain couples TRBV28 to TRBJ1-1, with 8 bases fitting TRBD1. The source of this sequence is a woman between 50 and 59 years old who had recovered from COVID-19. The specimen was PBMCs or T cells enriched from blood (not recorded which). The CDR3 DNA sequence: TGTGCCAGCAGTTTATTCGGACAGGGACCGCCTGAAGCTTTCTTT. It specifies CASSLFGQGPPEAFF.